This is a list of T cell receptor beta chains from one sample in a study of fetal regulatory T cell absence and autoimmunity. Generated by immunoSEQ multiplex PCR, the TCRdb table keeps only in-frame clones and is missing some. Of more than 90,000 clones listed, more than 70% are singletons. Sequencing input: pancreas tissue. The receptors were gathered from a male donor with IPEX syndrome. Each CDR3 is given with its conserved first and last residue. Fields, in order: V gene, J gene, clone size, D gene, CDR3 DNA, CDR3 protein. D genes are given only for firm matches. Size tells how often a clone was seen (once, few, many) or the class of an expanded clone, and some rows leave it out.

TRBV7-2	TRBJ2-7	NA	NA	TGTGCCAGCAGCCCCCAAGCGGGTTACGAGCAGTACTTC	CASSPQAGYEQYF
TRBV27	TRBJ2-7	NA	NA	TGTGCCAGCAGTTTAGGACACTCCTACGAGCAGTACTTC	CASSLGHSYEQYF
TRBV4-2	TRBJ2-7	few	TRBD2	TGTGCCAGCAGCCAAGGGACTAGCTACGAGCAGTACTTC	CASSQGTSYEQYF
TRBV19	TRBJ2-3	NA	NA	TGTGCCAGTAGTACTTCCGGGCACACAGATACGCAGTATTTT	CASSTSGHTDTQYF
TRBV7-2	TRBJ2-3	once	TRBD2	TGTGCCAGCAGCTCCGGACTAGCGGGACTCACAGATACGCAGTATTTT	CASSSGLAGLTDTQYF
TRBV6-1	TRBJ1-5	NA	NA	TGTAAAGGGGAAGGTAGAGGAAATCAGCCCCAGCATTTT	CKGEGRGNQPQHF
TRBV2	TRBJ1-1	few	TRBD1	TGTGCCAGCAGGCAGGGACAGGGGGTCTCTGAAGCTTTCTTT	CASRQGQGVSEAFF
TRBV5-5	TRBJ1-2	NA	TRBD1	TGTGCCAGCAGCGGAGCCCTCGACAGGGGGTATGGCTACACCTTC	CASSGALDRGYGYTF
TRBV6-1	TRBJ2-6	NA	NA	TGTGCCAGCAGTGCTCGGCAGGGCTTCGTCCTGACTTTC	CASSARQGFVLTF
TRBV12-5	TRBJ1-1	NA	NA	TGTGCTAGTGGCCCCCATACTGAAGCTTTCTTT	CASGPHTEAFF
TRBV19	TRBJ1-2	few	NA	TGTGCCAGTAGTATAGACAACTATGGCTACACCTTC	CASSIDNYGYTF